A single T cell receptor beta chain is shown here with its context. Its antigen is unknown. The sample comes from a study of cytotoxic CD8 clonotypes in ibrutinib-treated CLL. Whole-study results and caveats: Contraction or stability on treatment characterized the public clonotypes, which were uncommon.

Target depth was 1 in 200,000 to 1 in 1 million T cells, about 10x per clonotype. Clones were sequenced by immunoSEQ multiplex PCR, and TCRdb holds only the in-frame ones, with some missing. The data contain hundreds of thousands of clones, 70% of them singletons. The CDR3 sequence is 14 residues long. The V gene's germline CDR1 is MNHEY and CDR2 SVGAGI. With 5 bases removed from V and 8 bases from J, the gap between germline ends came to 15 bases. The rearrangement uses TRBV6-5 and TRBJ2-2; no firm D call. Sequenced material: PBMCs, taken after 24 months of ibrutinib treatment. This TCR was recovered from a human donor with chronic lymphocytic leukemia. The CDR3 DNA is TGTGCCAGCAGTACCGATCTTGGTCCAGGGGAGCTGTTTTTT. Protein: CASSTDLGPGELFF.